Listed here are 4 T cell receptor beta chains from one sample, sequenced in a study of monozygotic twins with inflammatory bowel disease. Following a re-call of the 5' RACE reads, TCRdb has one entry per CDR3 protein and lacks DNA. The table gives approximately 400,000 distinct CDR3 sequences; the top ten clones make up 2% to 3% of it. Sequencing was performed on blood. The receptors shown here come from a human donor with ulcerative colitis or Crohn's disease, or a healthy co-twin of an affected twin (not recorded which).

The chain employs TRBV5-4 and TRBJ2-7; TCRdb designates TRBD1, a call that cannot be tested without DNA. The germline V gene has CDR1 SGHNT and CDR2 YYREEE (reference sequence). The CDR3 loop spans 15 amino acids. This CDR3 is CASSSPGGSAYEQYF.

This sequence joins TRBV11-3 and TRBJ2-1; TCRdb returns TRBD1, unconfirmable since there is no DNA. Per the germline V gene, CDR1 is SGHNT and CDR2 is YENEEA. This CDR3 comprises 15 residues. This CDR3 is CASRIRGKGYNEQFF.

The chain joins TRBV10-3 to TRBJ2-1. The CDR3 is 14 residues long. Looked up from germline, CDR1 is ENHRY and CDR2 is SYGVKD. The CDR3 loop is CAISTSGRINEQFF.

The rearrangement links TRBV7-9 to TRBJ1-6. The CDR3 has 14 residues. Germline CDR1 and CDR2: SEHNR and FQNEAQ (reference sequence). The chain's CDR3 is CASSPDTYNSPLHF. Using reference TRBV7-9 and TRBJ1-6 for the parts outside the CDR3, the full variable domain is DTGVSQNPRHKITKRGQNVTFRCDPISEHNRLYWYRQTLGQGPEFLTYFQNEAQLEKSRLLSDRFSAERPKGSFSTLEIQRTEQGDSAMYLCASSPDTYNSPLHFGNGTRLTVT.